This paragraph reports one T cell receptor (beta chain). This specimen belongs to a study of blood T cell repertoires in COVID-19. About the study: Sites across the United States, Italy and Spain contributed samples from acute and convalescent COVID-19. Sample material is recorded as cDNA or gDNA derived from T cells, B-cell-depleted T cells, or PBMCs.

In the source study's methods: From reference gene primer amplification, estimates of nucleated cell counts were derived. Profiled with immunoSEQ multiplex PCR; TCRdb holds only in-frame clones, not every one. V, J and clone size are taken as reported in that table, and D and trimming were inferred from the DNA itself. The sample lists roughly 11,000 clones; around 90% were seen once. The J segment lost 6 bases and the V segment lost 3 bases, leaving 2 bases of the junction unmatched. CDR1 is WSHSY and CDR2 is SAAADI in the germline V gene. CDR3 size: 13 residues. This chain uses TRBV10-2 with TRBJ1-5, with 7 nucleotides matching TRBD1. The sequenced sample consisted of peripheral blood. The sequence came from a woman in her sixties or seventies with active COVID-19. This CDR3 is CASSDRGSQPQHF. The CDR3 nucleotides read TGCGCCAGCAGTGACAGGGGGAGTCAGCCCCAGCATTTT.